The 19 T cell receptor beta chains reported below all come from one sample, sequenced in a study of CD8 T cells in ankylosing spondylitis. TCRdb used MiXCR to reprocess the 5' RACE reads, holding one entry per CDR3 protein. The table shows 35,000 to 50,000 distinct CDR3 sequences, with 3% occurring only once. Sequenced: blood, either unsorted or a sorted T cell fraction (not recorded which). The receptors derive from a male donor with ankylosing spondylitis or in good health (not recorded which).

The chain's CDR3 is CKYRESWGGGAPPCSYEQYV. The CDR3 DNA follows: TGCAAATATCGAGAATCTTGGGGGGGGGGTGCACCTCCGTGCTCCTACGAGCAGTACGTC. This chain links TRBV20-1 with TRBJ2-7; 7 positions match TRBD2. The CDR3 covers 20 residues. Per germline, CDR1 DFQATT and CDR2 SNEGSKA (reference sequence).

This clonotype was seen repeatedly, ten times or more. This chain joins TRBV9 and TRBJ2-2, with a tentative D call TRBD2 (5 bases). The germline V gene has CDR1 SGDLS and CDR2 YYNGEE. This CDR3 is 15 amino acids long. The V end was cut by 0 bases, the J end by 4 bases, with 10 bases between. Here the CDR3 reads CASSVGGSGTGELFF. The CDR3 DNA follows: TGTGCCAGCAGCGTAGGAGGGTCGGGCACCGGGGAGCTGTTTTTT. The full variable domain, completed using reference TRBV9 and TRBJ2-2, is DSGVTQTPKHLITATGQRVTLRCSPRSGDLSVYWYQQSLDQGLQFLIQYYNGEERAKGNILERFSAQQFPDLHSELNLSSLELGDSALYFCASSVGGSGTGELFFGEGSRLTVL.

This rearrangement joins TRBV5-1 to TRBJ2-7, with TRBD2 matching over 8 bases. CDR1 is SGHRS, CDR2 YFSETQ, per germline. CDR3 size: 15 residues. Trimming at V came to 0 bases and at J to 3 bases, leaving 5 bases not matched to a gene. The CDR3 nucleotides are TGCGCCAGCAGCTTGGTTAGCGGGACAAACTACGAGCAGTACTTC. This gives the protein CASSLVSGTNYEQYF.

This clonotype occurred many times. This chain uses TRBV9 with TRBJ2-2; D remains unclear. The CDR3 sequence is 14 residues long. V lost 5 bases and J lost 0, with 8 bases in between. Germline V gene data show CDR1 as SGDLS and CDR2 as YYNGEE. The CDR3 here is CASRDQPNTGELFF. The CDR3, as DNA: TGTGCCAGCAGGGATCAGCCGAACACCGGGGAGCTGTTTTTT.

This clonotype has ten or more counts. The CDR3 reads CASSVASGQEETQYF. CDR3 DNA sequence: TGTGCCAGCAGCGTAGCTTCCGGACAGGAAGAGACCCAGTACTTC. The V gene is TRBV9, the J gene TRBJ2-5; 7 bases line up with TRBD1. The V gene's germline CDR1 is SGDLS and CDR2 YYNGEE. The CDR3 is 15 amino acids. J gave up 3 bases and V 0 bases, and 5 bases lay outside the gene matches.

The rearrangement links TRBV9 to TRBJ1-2; D gene uncertain. The germline V gene has CDR1 SGDLS and CDR2 YYNGEE. The V end was cut by 7 bases, the J end by 4 bases, with 17 bases between. The CDR3 length is 14 residues. As DNA, the CDR3 is TGTGCCAGCGCCGCGGGTCAGAATTTCTATGGCTACACCTTC. Translation: CASAAGQNFYGYTF.

This clonotype appeared many times. The chain recombines TRBV9 with TRBJ1-6, with TRBD1 identical over 8 bases. Germline loops: CDR1 SGDLS, CDR2 YYNGEE. The CDR3 has 14 amino acids. V gave up 4 bases and J gave up 8 bases; unmatched junction bases: 5. CDR3 protein: CASSTQDRDSPLHF. The CDR3 DNA sequence: TGTGCCAGCAGCACCCAGGACAGGGATTCACCCCTCCACTTT. The full variable domain, with the rest looked up from reference TRBV9 and TRBJ1-6, is DSGVTQTPKHLITATGQRVTLRCSPRSGDLSVYWYQQSLDQGLQFLIQYYNGEERAKGNILERFSAQQFPDLHSELNLSSLELGDSALYFCASSTQDRDSPLHFGNGTRLTVT.

This clonotype was seen at least ten times. The chain has TRBV6-4 and TRBJ2-7, with 9 bases aligning to TRBD2. CDR1 and CDR2 (germline): MRHNA, SNTAGT. CDR3 length equals 15 residues. With V trimmed by 2 bases and J by 0 bases, 2 bases remained unmatched. The DNA of the CDR3 is TGTGCCAGCAGTGACAGTAGCGGGAGCTCCTACGAGCAGTACGTC. The encoded protein is CASSDSSGSSYEQYV.

This clonotype was seen ten or more times. The CDR3 protein is CASESPTLDYNEQFF. CDR3 bases: TGTGCCAGCGAGAGTCCCACCCTTGATTACAATGAGCAGTTCTTC. The chain joins TRBV12-3 or TRBV12-4 to TRBJ2-1; D is ambiguous. Trimming took 8 bases from V and 4 from J, leaving 18 bases between them. The CDR3 covers 15 residues.

This clonotype was found many times. The chain combines TRBV9 with TRBJ1-6; maybe TRBD1 (6 bases). The V gene lost 0 bases and the J gene lost 5 bases, with 9 bases spanning the gap. Germline-derived CDR1 and CDR2 are SGDLS and YYNGEE. This CDR3 spans 15 amino acids. CDR3 DNA sequence: TGTGCCAGCAGCGTAGACCAGGGGAATAATTCACCCCTCCACTTT. Encoded protein: CASSVDQGNNSPLHF.

This clonotype has ten or more counts. This chain joins TRBV23-1 and TRBJ2-1; D is possibly TRBD1 or TRBD2 (5 bases each). TRBV23-1 is designated an ORF whose function remains uncertain. V was shortened by 3 bases and J by 7 bases, with 31 bases between the two germline ends. CDR3 length: 20 amino acids. CDR3 DNA sequence: TGCGCCAGCAGTCAGAGGGGCGAGGCCCCATTGAGTAGTGGTGAGAATGAGCAGTTCTTC. Amino acids: CASSQRGEAPLSSGENEQFF.

This clonotype was observed many times. It is likely a read error, because the conserved phenylalanine at the end of the CDR3 is missing. No DNA is shown, since the ends of the CDR3 on it are uncertain; the CDR3 is the one TCRdb lists. V usage is TRBV9 and J usage is TRBJ2-7; the table names TRBD1, a call not compared with the DNA. The CDR3 is 12 amino acids long, termini counted. Germline lookup yields CDR1 SGDLS and CDR2 YYNGEE. This CDR3 is CASSNTRQGISI.

The CDR3 nucleotides read TGTGCCAGCGTATCCGGGACAGCTAATCAGCCCCAGCATTTT. Translating gives CASVSGTANQPQHF. This sequence joins TRBV9 and TRBJ1-5; TRBD1 matches at 7 bases. This CDR3 is built from 14 residues. The J segment lost 4 bases and the V segment lost 7 bases, leaving 8 bases of the junction unmatched. Germline V gene lookup returns CDR1 SGDLS and CDR2 YYNGEE.

This clonotype was seen repeatedly, ten times or more. The DNA for the CDR3 is TGTGCCAGCAGCGTAGGACTGGAAGAGACCCAGTACTTC. It translates to CASSVGLEETQYF. The chain joins TRBV9 to TRBJ2-5, with D hard to call. Germline V CDR1 and CDR2: SGDLS, YYNGEE. The CDR3 has 13 residues. Trimming left V 0 bases short and J 3 bases short, with 6 bases between.

This clonotype occurred many times. The genes are TRBV23-1 and TRBJ2-2; no definite D call. TRBV23-1 is reported as an ORF; its role is uncertain. Trimming shortened V by 0 bases and J by 1 base, and 12 bases separated the two germline ends. CDR3 length equals 17 residues. The CDR3 DNA reads as TGCGCCAGCAGTCAATCATCGCATCGGCTGAACACCGGGGAGCTGTTTTTT. Translating it yields CASSQSSHRLNTGELFF.

Only a few counts were recorded for this clonotype. The chain employs TRBV9 and TRBJ2-3; TRBD2 is a possible D gene (6 bases). The CDR3 has 14 residues. V lost 4 bases to trimming and J lost 8 bases, with 17 bases between them. CDR1 is SGDLS and CDR2 is YYNGEE in the germline V gene. CDR3 DNA sequence: TGTGCCAGCAGCTACCTATTACAGGAGGGTACGCAGTATTTT. Translation gives CASSYLLQEGTQYF.

In its sample, this clonotype is medium-sized. The chain is built from TRBV9 and TRBJ2-1; D could derive from TRBD1 or TRBD2 (5 bases each). Trimming stripped 0 bases from V and 3 bases from J, with 7 bases between. The germline V gene encodes CDR1 SGDLS and CDR2 YYNGEE. The CDR3 runs to 14 residues. DNA of the CDR3: TGTGCCAGCAGCGTAGGGGGGAGCTACAATGAGCAGTTCTTC. It is translated as CASSVGGSYNEQFF.

This clonotype was seen at least ten times. V is TRBV9 and J is TRBJ2-3; D tentatively fits TRBD1 or TRBD2 (5 bases each). CDR1 and CDR2 (germline): SGDLS, YYNGEE. Between the trimmed V and J ends, which lost 4 bases and 8 bases, there was a span of 20 bases. The CDR3 consists of 15 residues. CDR3 sequence (DNA): TGTGCCAGCAGCCCGGGCGGGCAGTTCCAGGGTACGCAGTATTTT. It is translated as CASSPGGQFQGTQYF.

This clonotype was detected ten times or more. The V and J genes are TRBV9 and TRBJ2-1, with 9 bases identical to TRBD2. Trimming took 0 bases from V and 7 from J; bases not matched to a gene: 11. The CDR3 runs to 17 residues. Germline CDR1 reads SGDLS; CDR2 reads YYNGEE. DNA for the CDR3: TGTGCCAGCAGCGTAGCTACCGGCGGGAGGGCCCGGAATGAGCAGTTCTTC. This translates into CASSVATGGRARNEQFF.